The text below deals with one T cell receptor (beta chain). Its specificity is unknown. Genomic DNA from each subset was divided evenly over several immunoSEQ plates. TCRdb's copy holds only in-frame clones and misses some; the assay was immunoSEQ multiplex PCR. The sample has a few million clones; 85% to 95% are singletons. This CDR3 has 15 amino acids. The V and J ends lost 2 bases and 0 bases respectively, with 9 bases between them. Germline-derived CDR1 and CDR2 are SGHTA and FQGNSA. These data come from a study of shared clonotypes between healthy human individuals. Overall study results and limits: Clonotype sharing among donors, it was expected, would be affected by sequencing depth. Blood was the sole source, and tissue repertoires probably differ. Generation of non-shared clonotypes was less probable than generation of clonotypes shared by all four donors.

This rearrangement joins TRBV7-2 to TRBJ2-3; possible D gene TRBD1, 5 bases. Sequencing input: naive CD4+ T cells from PBMCs. Documented subset: CD45RA+ positively selected. The clonotype comes from a man aged 18 to 29 in good health. Some clones in this sample may be carry-over from other donors' samples. CDR3 bases: TGTGCCAGCAGCTTACAGGGTGTGAGCACAGATACGCAGTATTTT. Translating gives CASSLQGVSTDTQYF. The whole variable domain, remainder taken from reference TRBV7-2 and TRBJ2-3, is GAGVSQSPSNKVTEKGKDVELRCDPISGHTALYWYRQSLGQGLEFLIYFQGNSAPDKSGLPSDRFSAERTGGSVSTLTIQRTQQEDSAVYLCASSLQGVSTDTQYFGPGTRLTVL.